The TCR beta chain under discussion was sequenced for a study of OX40 agonist ivuxolimab in advanced cancers. General notes on the study: Ivuxolimab was a fully human IgG2 agonistic monoclonal antibody targeting the costimulatory receptor OX40 (CD134). Intravenous ivuxolimab was administered to patients every 2 weeks at six dose levels: 0.01, 0.1, 0.3, 1.5, 3 and 10 mg/kg. Of the 52 patients in dose escalation, around 20 had hepatocellular carcinoma, around 15 had melanoma, 9 had renal cell carcinoma and 9 had head and neck cancer. In the dose-escalation cohort, approximately 80% of patients were male, and the mean age was 60 years with a range of roughly 20 to 85. Prior anti-PD-1, anti-PD-L1 or anti-CTLA-4 therapy was permitted, and checkpoint inhibitors had been received by approximately 39% of dose-escalation patients. Three dose-escalation patients achieved partial responses, one with hepatocellular carcinoma and two with cutaneous melanoma. Peripheral TCRbeta sequencing aimed to test whether ivuxolimab altered TCR sequence diversity and caused clonal T-cell expansion. The paper covers the monotherapy dose-escalation part of the phase I ivuxolimab trial, which included N of about 51 patients.

V is cut by 5 bases and J by 5 bases, and the space between the germline ends is 15 bases. The germline V gene gives CDR1 as SGHTA and CDR2 as FQGNSA. From the cysteine up to the phenylalanine, the CDR3 has a length of 14 residues. Only the CDR3 region is kept as DNA, spanning 42 bases read in frame from base 1. With regard to this clone: The antigen it recognizes is unknown. Base qualities are not at hand, and no much larger clone is one base apart.

What the study reported, not specific to this receptor: Clonal expansion of both CD4+ and CD8+ blood T cells was observed from baseline to week 6 at doses 0.1 to 3.0 mg/kg. On average, CD8+ T cells showed more expanded clones than CD4+ T cells after ivuxolimab. The antigen specificity of the clonally expanded peripheral T cells was not determined. In partial responders in the 0.1-3.0 mg/kg groups, normalized peripheral clonal expansion was found to be among the lowest, especially among CD8+ T cells. Low levels of normalized T-cell clonal expansion were also seen in some patients who did not respond.

The trial excluded patients who had a history of autoimmune disease or were on systemic immunosuppression. Peripheral blood for TCR sequencing was collected from all dose cohorts at baseline, on cycle 4 day 1, and on cycle 7 day 1. The samples were taken from a phase I, first-in-human, multicenter, open-label dose-escalation trial of ivuxolimab. Adults with locally advanced or metastatic melanoma, renal cell, hepatocellular, or head and neck squamous cell carcinoma were enrolled in the trial. Before TCR sequencing, CD4+ and CD8+ T cells were separately sorted from peripheral blood. Genomic DNA was extracted from sorted cells for sequencing of the TCRbeta CDR3 region. TCRbeta CDR3 regions were sequenced using the immunoSEQ Assay. TCRdb retrieved this table from immuneACCESS and kept in-frame rearrangements only. Not all clones are present; in checked studies, unresolved V genes account for under half, and no reason is known for the remainder. The sample yields about 68,000 clones; roughly 88% were counted once. The ten largest clones take up under 2% of the sample.

This specimen consisted of CD4+ or CD8+ T cells sorted from blood, obtained in a trial of the OX40 agonist ivuxolimab. The V gene is TRBV7-2 and the J gene is TRBJ2-5, with no confidently assigned D gene. The TCR sequence derives from an adult with an advanced solid tumor such as melanoma, head and neck, liver or kidney cancer. In nucleotide form, the sequence is TGTGCCAGCAGCCTTTCGGGCCCCCCCGAGACCCAGTACTTC. It encodes CASSLSGPPETQYF.